The T cell receptor (beta chain) described here comes from a study of cytomegalovirus exposure and HLA in healthy donors. The CDR3 spans 14 residues. The V and J ends lost 0 bases and 0 bases respectively, with 6 bases between them. CDR1 and CDR2 from the germline V gene are SGHNT and YENEEA. Primers for the PCR totalled 60 Vbeta and 13 Jbeta. TCRdb's copy holds only in-frame clones and misses some; the assay was immunoSEQ multiplex PCR. This sample has 95,000 to 150,000 clones, with about 70% found just once. The chain carries TRBV11-3 and TRBJ2-7; D is uncertain. The sequence derives from an older woman in good health and CMV-seropositive. Sequenced material: PBMCs. The chain's CDR3 is CASSLEGNSYEQYF. The CDR3 nucleotides read TGTGCCAGCAGCTTAGAGGGCAACTCCTACGAGCAGTACTTC.